This TCR beta chain is drawn from a study of chemoradiotherapy in HPV16-positive cancers. Libraries were prepared by immunoSEQ multiplex PCR; TCRdb keeps only in-frame clonotypes and omits some of them. The table has about 32,000 clones, 70% to 90% seen once. Between the trimmed V and J ends, which lost 0 bases and 2 bases, there was a span of 14 bases. This CDR3 comprises 17 residues. Germline V gene data show CDR1 as MNHNS and CDR2 as SASEGT. This TCR was recovered from a human donor with HPV-associated anogenital cancer. Sequencing used blood, obtained from a patient who underwent chemoradiotherapy. The chain joins TRBV6-1 to TRBJ2-1; tentative D call: TRBD1 (5 bases). CDR3 loop: CASSEARQGITYNEQFF. CDR3 coding DNA: TGTGCCAGCAGTGAAGCACGGCAGGGTATAACCTACAATGAGCAGTTCTTC.